These 18 T cell receptor beta chains share one sample of origin, sequenced in a study of cytomegalovirus exposure and HLA in healthy donors (TCRdb year 2017). The library was generated by the immunoSEQ multiplex PCR assay. The multiplex PCR relied on a mix of 60 forward primers for TCR Vbeta segments and 13 reverse primers for TCR Jbeta segments. This is the immuneACCESS table as TCRdb keeps it, with only in-frame sequences that have V and J called. A part of the clones is gone; compared with another copy, unresolved V genes explain less than half, and the rest is unexplained. This sample comprises approximately 150,000 clones, around 80% of them detected only once. Under 3.5% of the sample rests with the top ten. Sequencing was done on a sample of PBMCs. The receptor source for this set is a woman between 25 and 40 years old in good health and CMV-seronegative.

The V call is TRBV27, the J call TRBJ2-7; possibly TRBD1 for D (5 bases). In germline, CDR1 is MNHEY, CDR2 SMNVEV (reference sequence). Trimming shortened V by 3 bases and J by 8 bases, and 17 bases separated the two germline ends. The CDR3 is 14 residues long. CDR3 protein: CASSLIGVSLKQYF. CDR3 DNA sequence: TGTGCCAGCAGTTTGATAGGGGTTTCCCTCAAGCAGTACTTC.

The rearrangement links TRBV7-8 to TRBJ2-1; unclear D gene. This CDR3 comprises 14 residues. Trimming left V 1 base short and J 0 bases short, with 4 bases between. Per the germline V gene, CDR1 is SGHVS and CDR2 is FQNEAQ. CDR3 loop: CASSLGSSYNEQFF. In DNA form, the CDR3 reads TGTGCCAGCAGCTTAGGGAGCTCCTACAATGAGCAGTTCTTC. Looking up the rest from reference TRBV7-8 and TRBJ2-1 gives the full variable domain: GAGVSQSPRYKVAKRGQDVALRCDPISGHVSLFWYQQALGQGPEFLTYFQNEAQLDKSGLPSDRFFAERPEGSVSTLKIQRTQQEDSAVYLCASSLGSSYNEQFFGPGTRLTVL.

The chain links TRBV11-1 to TRBJ2-7, with D possibly being TRBD2 (6 bases). Per germline, CDR1 SGHAT and CDR2 FQDESV (reference sequence). V was pared by 3 bases and J by 0 bases, with 15 bases between. This CDR3 contains 16 residues. CDR3 region: CASSFSRSGSSYEQYF. As DNA, the CDR3 is TGTGCCAGCAGCTTCTCAAGGAGCGGGTCCTCCTACGAGCAGTACTTC.

This clone has more than one count but fewer than ten. The J gene is TRBJ2-2, the V gene TRBV5-6, with D perhaps TRBD1 (6 bases). V was trimmed by 3 bases and J by 7 bases, leaving 16 bases between them. CDR1 is SGHDT and CDR2 is YYEEEE in the germline V gene. The CDR3 runs to 15 residues. DNA of the CDR3: TGTGCCAGCAGCTGGGTACCAGGGGTGGACGGGGAGCTGTTTTTT. This codes for CASSWVPGVDGELFF.

V is TRBV5-1 and J is TRBJ2-5, with a possible D match to TRBD2 (7 bases). CDR3 length: 13 amino acids. CDR1 SGHRS and CDR2 YFSETQ come from the germline V gene. With 7 bases removed from V and 5 bases from J, the gap between germline ends came to 15 bases. The CDR3 sequence: CASGSGGRETQYF. For the CDR3, the DNA is TGCGCCAGCGGTTCGGGGGGCAGGGAGACCCAGTACTTC.

A single count supports this clone. The rearrangement joins TRBV30 to TRBJ2-3; the match to TRBD2 covers 11 bases. This CDR3 comprises 15 residues. With V trimmed by 5 bases and J by 5 bases, 9 bases remained unmatched. Per the germline V gene, CDR1 is GTSNPN and CDR2 is SVGIG (reference sequence). The CDR3 sequence: CAWSTGTSGIDTQYF. In DNA form, the CDR3 reads TGTGCCTGGTCAACAGGGACTAGCGGCATAGATACGCAGTATTTT.

This chain links TRBV5-4 with TRBJ2-3; possibly TRBD2 for D (6 bases). Germline CDR1 and CDR2: SGHNT and YYREEE (reference sequence). CDR3 length: 14 amino acids. Trimming shortened V by 3 bases and J by 2 bases, and 10 bases separated the two germline ends. CDR3 coding DNA: TGTGCCAGCAGCTCGGCGGGATCCACAGATACGCAGTATTTT. Its translation is CASSSAGSTDTQYF.

V gene TRBV10-2 combines with J gene TRBJ1-2; 10 bases fit TRBD1. Germline loops: CDR1 WSHSY, CDR2 SAAADI. With V trimmed by 6 bases and J by 3 bases, 7 bases remained unmatched. This CDR3 region has 15 residues. This CDR3 is CASSLSTGGDYGYTF. The CDR3, as DNA: TGCGCCAGCAGCTTATCGACAGGGGGCGACTATGGCTACACCTTC.

V gene TRBV2 combines with J gene TRBJ2-1, with D possibly being TRBD2 (7 bases). V was cut by 5 bases and J by 9 bases, with 20 bases left in between. This CDR3 is 15 amino acids long. Looked up from germline, CDR1 is SNHLY and CDR2 is FYNNEI. The CDR3 DNA is TGTGCCAGCAGTAGGACTAGGGGGTCGGATAGTGAGCAGTTCTTC. It codes for CASSRTRGSDSEQFF.

The CDR3 here is CASSMTGARTDTQYF. CDR3 DNA: TGTGCCAGTAGTATGACAGGTGCGAGGACAGATACGCAGTATTTT. The V call is TRBV19, the J call TRBJ2-3; D perhaps matches TRBD1 (6 bases). The CDR3 consists of 15 residues. Trimming stripped 3 bases from V and 3 bases from J, with 13 bases between. Looked up from germline, CDR1 is LNHDA and CDR2 is SQIVND (reference sequence). The whole variable domain, remainder taken from reference TRBV19 and TRBJ2-3, is DGGITQSPKYLFRKEGQNVTLSCEQNLNHDAMYWYRQDPGQGLRLIYYSQIVNDFQKGDIAEGYSVSREKKESFPLTVTSAQKNPTAFYLCASSMTGARTDTQYFGPGTRLTVL.

V is TRBV5-4 and J is TRBJ1-4; the D gene is possibly TRBD1 (5 bases). From germline, CDR1 is SGHNT and CDR2 YYREEE (reference sequence). Trimming took 0 bases from V and 5 from J, leaving 11 bases between them. This CDR3 has 15 amino acids. CDR3 DNA sequence: TGTGCCAGCAGCTTGGGGCAGGGAGGGAATGAAAAACTGTTTTTT. This gives the protein CASSLGQGGNEKLFF.

The chain carries TRBV7-8 and TRBJ2-1; D is possibly TRBD2 (6 bases). Germline lookup yields CDR1 SGHVS and CDR2 FQNEAQ. The CDR3 runs 15 residues. Deletions cut 5 bases from V and 11 bases from J, with 22 bases between. The CDR3 reads CASSLRRDSHSKQFF. CDR3 bases: TGTGCCAGCAGCCTCCGAAGGGACTCCCATTCTAAGCAGTTCTTC.

The chain is built from TRBV4-1 and TRBJ2-7, with a weak D call TRBD1 (6 bases). This CDR3 spans 14 amino acids. V lost 1 base, J lost 7 bases, and 14 bases lay in between. Germline-derived CDR1 and CDR2 are MGHRA and YSYEKL. The DNA of the CDR3 is TGCGCCAGCAGCCAAGTTACAGGGATAGGGGAGCAGTACTTC. Its protein is CASSQVTGIGEQYF.

V gene TRBV7-9 combines with J gene TRBJ2-5; 8 bases are shared with TRBD2. The J segment lost 3 bases and the V segment lost 2 bases, leaving 11 bases of the junction unmatched. The CDR3 extends over 17 amino acids. Germline-derived CDR1 and CDR2 are SEHNR and FQNEAQ (reference sequence). Here the CDR3 reads CASSLISERGYEETQYF. The CDR3 DNA reads TGTGCCAGCAGCTTAATTAGTGAGCGGGGGTATGAAGAGACCCAGTACTTC.

Written as DNA, the CDR3 is TGTGCCATCAGTGAGTCGCTGACAGGGGAATCACCCCTCCACTTT. It yields the protein CAISESLTGESPLHF. J is TRBJ1-6 and V is TRBV10-3; 8 bases are a match to TRBD1. CDR1 is ENHRY and CDR2 is SYGVKD in the germline V gene. Trimming at V came to 0 bases and at J to 10 bases, leaving 5 bases not matched to a gene. This CDR3 is built from 15 residues.

The chain couples TRBV5-4 to TRBJ1-3, with D tentatively TRBD1 (6 bases). Per germline, CDR1 SGHNT and CDR2 YYREEE (reference sequence). V was pared by 3 bases and J by 0 bases, with 10 bases between. This CDR3 contains 15 residues. The CDR3 nucleotides are TGTGCCAGCAGCTCGGGGGGGGCCTCTGGAAACACCATATATTTT. This codes for CASSSGGASGNTIYF.

The chain is built from TRBV7-2 and TRBJ2-5; 11 nucleotides align to TRBD2. The germline gives CDR1 SGHTA, CDR2 FQGNSA. The trim removed 4 bases at V and 1 base at J, leaving 2 bases unmatched. CDR3 length equals 15 residues. The DNA of the CDR3 is TGTGCCAGCAGCTCCGGACTAGCGGGCCAAGAGACCCAGTACTTC. Amino acid sequence: CASSSGLAGQETQYF.

The J gene is TRBJ1-2, the V gene TRBV6-5, with 11 bases identical to TRBD1. This CDR3 spans 13 amino acids. Per germline, CDR1 MNHEY and CDR2 SVGAGI. Trimming at V came to 4 bases and at J to 7 bases, leaving 2 bases not matched to a gene. The CDR3 bases are TGTGCCAGCAGTTTGGACAGGGGGCTTGGCTACACCTTC. Protein product: CASSLDRGLGYTF.